The T cell receptor beta chain under discussion was sequenced for a study of tumor and adjacent non-tumor tissue in lung cancer. RNA was extracted from bulk tissue without any cell sorting. Of note for this clonotype: A much larger clone differs from this one at a single base, so this may be a read error.

The germline CDR1 and CDR2 sequences are MNHEY and SVGEGT. This CDR3 is 14 amino acids long. TCRbeta libraries were built with three rounds of nested PCR, modified from ARM-PCR. TCRdb processed the multiplex PCR reads anew with MiXCR; each CDR3 protein has one entry. Among tens of thousands of distinct CDR3 sequences listed, roughly three fifths were seen once. The specimen sequenced was lung tumor tissue. The chain combines TRBV6-2 or TRBV6-3 with TRBJ2-7; the D is unclear. This TCR was sampled from a man aged 45-65 years with non-small cell lung cancer. CDR3 nucleotide sequence: TGTGCCAGCAGTTACCACGACCTAGGCTACGAGCGGTACTTC. It codes for CASSYHDLGYERYF.